The T cell receptor beta chain described here comes from a study of CD8+ T cells in alopecia areata. The wider study: People stayed on tofacitinib for 6 to 18 months, then stopped the drug for 6 months.

Germline CDR1 is SEHNR and CDR2 is FQNEAQ (reference sequence). Trimming cost V 5 bases and J 8 bases; bases outside gene matches: 6. This CDR3 has 14 residues. This clone was recorded a few times. The antigen is undetermined. General study points: Scalp clonality decreased significantly with tofacitinib, and so did expanded CD8+ clones among the top 100. Persistence of many expanded lesional clones was seen in scalp and blood during tofacitinib.

As for treatment: oral pan-JAK inhibitor, 5-10 mg twice daily. Sequencing used cDNA as its template, made by extracting RNA and reverse transcribing it. Using immunoSEQ multiplex PCR, the repertoire was profiled, and TCRdb retains in-frame clones only, with some absent. The table shows 110,000 to 150,000 clones, with roughly four fifths occurring only once. The sample in question was CD8+ T cells sorted from blood, obtained at week 4, from a patient treated with tofacitinib. This sequence was found in a human donor with alopecia areata. The chain employs TRBV7-9 and TRBJ2-1; 10 bases map to TRBD2. CDR3 nucleotide sequence: TGTGCCAGCAGCCCCAGCGGGGGGGCCGATGAGCAGTTCTTC. This sequence encodes CASSPSGGADEQFF.